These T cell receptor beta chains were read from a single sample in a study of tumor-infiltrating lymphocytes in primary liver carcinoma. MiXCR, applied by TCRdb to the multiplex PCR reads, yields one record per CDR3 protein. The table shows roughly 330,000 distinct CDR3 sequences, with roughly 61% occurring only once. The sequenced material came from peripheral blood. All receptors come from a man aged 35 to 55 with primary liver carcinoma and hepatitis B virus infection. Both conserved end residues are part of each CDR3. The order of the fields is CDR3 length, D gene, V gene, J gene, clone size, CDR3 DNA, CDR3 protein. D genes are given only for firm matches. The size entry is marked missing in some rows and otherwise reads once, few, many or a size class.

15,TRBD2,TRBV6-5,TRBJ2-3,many,TGTGCCAGCAGCTTAGTTGGGGGGGGCACAGATACGCAGTATTTT,CASSLVGGGTDTQYF
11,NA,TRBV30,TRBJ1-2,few,TGTGCCTTTTGGCCGGGCTATGGCTACACCTTC,CAFWPGYGYTF
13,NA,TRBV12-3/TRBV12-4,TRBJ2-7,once,TGTGCCAGCAGTCCTCGACCAAGCTACGAGCAGAACTTC,CASSPRPSYEQNF
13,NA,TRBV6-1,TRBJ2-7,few,TGTGCCAGCAGTAACCAGGCAACCTACGAGCAGTACTTC,CASSNQATYEQYF
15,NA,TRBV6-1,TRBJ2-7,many,TGTGCCAGCAGTGAAGCGGCCGGACAGCACTACGAGCAGTACTTC,CASSEAAGQHYEQYF
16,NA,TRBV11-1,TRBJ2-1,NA,TGTGCCAGCAGCTTAGTGATTTCGCCTCTGAGCAATGAGAAGTTCTTC,CASSLVISPLSNEKFF
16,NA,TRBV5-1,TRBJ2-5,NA,TGCGCCAGCACCTTCGGGGTGGCCAGAAACCAAGAGACCCAGTACTTC,CASTFGVARNQETQYF
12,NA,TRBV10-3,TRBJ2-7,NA,TGTGCCACTAGGATGGATTCCAACGAGCAGTATTTC,CATRMDSNEQYF
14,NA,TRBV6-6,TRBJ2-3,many,TGTGCCAGCAGTTCCTCCGGGACCCCAGATACGCAGTATTTT,CASSSSGTPDTQYF
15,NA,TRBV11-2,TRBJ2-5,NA,TGTGCCGGCAGCTTTGACGGCAGAAGGGGAGAGACCGAGTACTTC,CAGSFDGRRGETEYF
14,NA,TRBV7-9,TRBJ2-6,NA,TGTGCCAGCAGCTTGGACTCTGGGGCCGACGTCCTGACTTTC,CASSLDSGADVLTF
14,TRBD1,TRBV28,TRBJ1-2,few,TGTGTCAGCAGTTTATCGGACAGGGTCGGTGGCTACACCTTC,CVSSLSDRVGGYTF
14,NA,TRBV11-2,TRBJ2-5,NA,TGTGCCAGCTGCATGCGACTAACACAAGAGACCCAGTACTTC,CASCMRLTQETQYF
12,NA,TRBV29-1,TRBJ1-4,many,TGCAGCGTTGAAGTTTTCAATGAAAAACTGTTTTTT,CSVEVFNEKLFF
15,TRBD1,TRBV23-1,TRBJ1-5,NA,TGCGCCAGCAGTCACAAGGGACAGGGCGATCAGCCCCAGCATTTT,CASSHKGQGDQPQHF
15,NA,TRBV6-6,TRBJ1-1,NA,TGTGCCAGCAGTAAGGATACAAGGAGAGCCACTGAAGCTTTCTTT,CASSKDTRRATEAFF
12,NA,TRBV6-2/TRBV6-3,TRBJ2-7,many,TGTGCCAGCAGTCCGGCGGACTACGAGCAGTACTTC,CASSPADYEQYF
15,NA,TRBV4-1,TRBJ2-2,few,TGCGCCAGCACTCACAGGGTCGTGGACACCGGGGAGCTGTTTTTT,CASTHRVVDTGELFF
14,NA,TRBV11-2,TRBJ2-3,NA,TGTGCCAGCAGCTTAGGGCTGTCACCAGATTCGCACTATTTT,CASSLGLSPDSHYF
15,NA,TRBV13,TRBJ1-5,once,TGTGCCAGCAGCCACGGGGGTACTAGCAATCAGCCCCAGCATTTT,CASSHGGTSNQPQHF
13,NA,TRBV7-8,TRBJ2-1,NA,TGTGTCAGCAGATCACTAGGTGGCAATGAGCAGTTCTTC,CVSRSLGGNEQFF
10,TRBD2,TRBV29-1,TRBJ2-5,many,TGCAGCGCCGGGGGGGAGACCCAGTACTTC,CSAGGETQYF
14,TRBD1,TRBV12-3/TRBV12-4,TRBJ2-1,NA,TGTGCCAGCAGTCCGGGGACAGGCTCCAATGAGCAGTTCTTC,CASSPGTGSNEQFF
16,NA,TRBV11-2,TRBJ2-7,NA,NA,CASSSYWGTGSYERYF
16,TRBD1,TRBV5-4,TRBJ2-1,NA,TGTGCCAGCAGCCTGCCTCCGGGACAGGGGGCCAATGAGCAGTTCTTC,CASSLPPGQGANEQFF
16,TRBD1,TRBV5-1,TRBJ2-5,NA,TGCGCCAGCAGTTGGGGATGGACAGGGACCCAAGAGACCCAGTACTTC,CASSWGWTGTQETQYF
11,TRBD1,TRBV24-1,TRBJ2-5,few,TGTGCCACCGGGACAGGGCTGACCCAGTACTTC,CATGTGLTQYF
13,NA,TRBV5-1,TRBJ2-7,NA,TGCGCCAGCAGCTTGTACTGGACTTCCAAGCAGTACTTC,CASSLYWTSKQYF
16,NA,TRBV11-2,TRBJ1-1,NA,TGTGCCAGCAACTCAACATTATGTTCAGAGAACGCTGAAGCTTTCTTT,CASNSTLCSENAEAFF
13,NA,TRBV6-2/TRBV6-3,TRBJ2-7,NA,TGTGCCAGCAGTTTAGCGCCACAGGGCGAGCAGTACTTC,CASSLAPQGEQYF
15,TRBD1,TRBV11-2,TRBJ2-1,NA,TGTACCAGCAGCTTAGTGAGGACAGGGGGTGGTGAGCAGTTCTTC,CTSSLVRTGGGEQFF
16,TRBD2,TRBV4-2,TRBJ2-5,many,TGTGCCAGCAGCCAAGATCCCCCGGGGGGAGAAGAGACCCAGTACTTC,CASSQDPPGGEETQYF
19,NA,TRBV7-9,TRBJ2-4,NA,TGTGCCAGCAGCTTAGAGCGGCTGTGGACTACCCATACCAAAAACATTCAGTACTTC,CASSLERLWTTHTKNIQYF
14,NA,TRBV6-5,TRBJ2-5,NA,TGTTCCAGCAGTTACTCGACAACAGGCGAGACCCAGTACTTC,CSSSYSTTGETQYF
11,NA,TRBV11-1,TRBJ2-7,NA,TGTGCCAGCAGTCAAGGCATCGAGCATTACTTC,CASSQGIEHYF
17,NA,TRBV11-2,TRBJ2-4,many,TGTGCCAGCAGCTTAGAAGGCGGCGGTCTAGCCAAAAACATTCAGTACTTC,CASSLEGGGLAKNIQYF
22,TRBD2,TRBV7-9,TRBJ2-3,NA,TGTGCCAGCATCTTAGTCTTATCGTGGACAGCTTCTAGCGGGAGGATCACAGATACGCAGTATTTT,CASILVLSWTASSGRITDTQYF
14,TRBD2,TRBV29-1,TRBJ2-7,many,TGCAGCGTCATCAGTCAGCGGGGGACCTACGAGCAGTACTTC,CSVISQRGTYEQYF
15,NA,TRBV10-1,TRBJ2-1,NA,TGCGCCAGCAGTGGATGGTCTGACTACAACAATGAGCAGTTCTTC,CASSGWSDYNNEQFF
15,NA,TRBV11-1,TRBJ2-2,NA,TGTGCCAGCAGCGAAAACAGGGAGAATACCGGGGAGCTGTTTTTT,CASSENRENTGELFF
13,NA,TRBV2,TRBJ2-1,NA,TGTGCCAGCCGGCCGGGCAGTTACAATGAGCAGTTCTTC,CASRPGSYNEQFF
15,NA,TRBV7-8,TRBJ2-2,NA,TGTGCCATCAGCTTAAAGGCGGGATCTACCGGTGAGCTGTTTTTT,CAISLKAGSTGELFF
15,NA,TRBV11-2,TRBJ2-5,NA,TGTGCCAGCAGCTTTATCATAGGGGCGCCGAAGACCCAGTACTTC,CASSFIIGAPKTQYF
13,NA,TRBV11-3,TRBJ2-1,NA,TGTGCCTACAGCGTCGCGGGGTCAGGTGAGCTGTTCTTC,CAYSVAGSGELFF
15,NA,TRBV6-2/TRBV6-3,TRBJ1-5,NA,TGTGCCAGAAGAAAGACGACGGGGGAACATCAGCCCCAGCATTTT,CARRKTTGEHQPQHF
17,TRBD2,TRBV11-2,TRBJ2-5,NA,TGCGCCAGCAGCCTCCGGGAGGGACTGCGGGGGCCAGAGACCCAGTACTTC,CASSLREGLRGPETQYF
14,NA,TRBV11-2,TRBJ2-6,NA,TGTGCCAGCAGCACAGGGCCTGGGGCCAACCCCCTGACTTTC,CASSTGPGANPLTF
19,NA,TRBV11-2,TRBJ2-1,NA,TGTACCAGCAGCTTCCACGTCGCCGGCAAGCCTATATCCTACAATGAACAGTTCTTC,CTSSFHVAGKPISYNEQFF
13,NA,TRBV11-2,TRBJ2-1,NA,TGTGACAGCAGCTCGGGGGAGTACAATGAGCAGTTCTTC,CDSSSGEYNEQFF
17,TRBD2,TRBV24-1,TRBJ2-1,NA,TGTGCCACCAGTGATTTGCGGGGTAGCGGGAGATATGGTGAGCAGTTCTTC,CATSDLRGSGRYGEQFF
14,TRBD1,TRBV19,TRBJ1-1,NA,TGTGCCAGTAGTTCGGGACAGTTGAACACTGAAGCTTTCTTT,CASSSGQLNTEAFF
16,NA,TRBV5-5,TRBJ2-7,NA,TGTGCCAGCAGCTTGGCGTCGGGGAGGAGAACCTACGAGCAGTACTTC,CASSLASGRRTYEQYF
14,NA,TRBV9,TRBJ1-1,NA,TGTGCCAGCAGCCCGAGACAGGACAGCCATGAGACTTTCTTT,CASSPRQDSHETFF
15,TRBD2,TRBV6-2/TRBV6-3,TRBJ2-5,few,TGTGCCAGCAGCCTAGGGACTAGCGGTCTGAAGACCCAGTACTTC,CASSLGTSGLKTQYF
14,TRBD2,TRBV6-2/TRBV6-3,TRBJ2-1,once,TGTGCCAGCAGTCAAGAGTTGGCGGGGGGTGAGCAGTTCTTC,CASSQELAGGEQFF